These T cell receptor beta chains were read from a single sample in a study of shared clonotypes between healthy human individuals. The assay was immunoSEQ multiplex PCR, and TCRdb's table has in-frame clones only and misses some. Found here are 950,000 to 1,100,000 clones, around 75% of them singletons; the top ten hold over 1.3%. The sequenced material came from memory CD4+ T cells sorted from blood. The source of these receptors is a man between 18 and 29 years old in good health. The CDR3 runs from the conserved cysteine through the conserved F or W. The D gene is left open where the match is weak. Size is stated for part of the rows, as once, few or many counts, or as a class when the clone is expanded.

size,J,D,V,CDR3,DNA
few,TRBJ2-3,-,TRBV25-1,CASSLTDTQYF,TGTGCCAGCAGTCTCACAGATACGCAGTATTTT
-,TRBJ1-1,-,TRBV7-2,CASSLAGRLNTEAFF,TGTGCCAGCAGCTTAGCGGGCAGGCTGAACACTGAAGCTTTCTTT
once,TRBJ1-1,-,TRBV5-6,CASSLTGPLPKAFF,TGTGCCAGCAGCTTGACAGGGCCTCTACCTAAAGCTTTCTTT
-,TRBJ1-1,-,TRBV28,CASSSGVPEAFF,TGTGCCAGCAGTTCGGGGGTGCCTGAAGCTTTCTTT
-,TRBJ1-4,-,TRBV25-1,CASSESILSNEKLFF,TGTGCCAGCAGTGAAAGTATCTTATCAAATGAAAAACTGTTTTTT
-,TRBJ2-7,TRBD2,TRBV15,CATSPKGTTDYEQYF,TGTGCCACCAGCCCTAAAGGGACTACTGACTACGAGCAGTACTTC
-,TRBJ2-2,TRBD2,TRBV7-2,CASKLAAGELFF,TGTGCCAGCAAACTAGCGGCCGGGGAGCTGTTTTTT
-,TRBJ2-7,TRBD1,TRBV9,CASSAGTGWSYEQYF,TGTGCCAGCAGCGCGGGGACAGGGTGGTCCTACGAGCAGTACTTC
-,TRBJ1-2,-,TRBV9,CASSEGGNYGYTF,TGTGCCAGCAGCGAGGGGGGGAACTATGGCTACACCTTC
-,TRBJ2-7,TRBD1,TRBV5-4,CASSPTGGRFEQYF,TGTGCCAGCAGCCCCACAGGGGGGCGATTCGAGCAGTACTTC
-,TRBJ1-1,-,TRBV30,CAWDRQQNTEAFF,TGTGCCTGGGACCGACAGCAGAACACTGAAGCTTTCTTT
-,TRBJ2-1,TRBD2,TRBV5-1,CASSRTSGGVYNEQFF,TGCGCCAGCAGCAGGACTAGCGGGGGGGTCTACAATGAGCAGTTCTTC
-,TRBJ2-6,-,TRBV7-6,CASSYRASGANVLTF,TGTGCCAGCAGCTACAGGGCGTCTGGGGCCAACGTCCTGACTTTC
-,TRBJ1-5,-,TRBV5-7,CASSLPGKLDDNQPQHF,TGTGCCAGCAGCTTGCCCGGCAAATTAGATGATAATCAGCCCCAGCATTTT
-,TRBJ1-6,-,TRBV11-3,CASSLGAGVSPLHF,TGTGCCAGCAGCTTAGGGGCGGGGGTTTCACCCCTCCACTTT
-,TRBJ2-5,TRBD2,TRBV4-1,CASSRGGAFGETQYF,TGCGCCAGCAGTCGCGGGGGGGCATTCGGAGAGACCCAGTACTTC
-,TRBJ2-2,-,TRBV5-6,CASSLWGTANTGELFF,TGTGCCAGCAGCTTGTGGGGGACCGCGAACACCGGGGAGCTGTTTTTT
-,TRBJ2-7,-,TRBV30,CAWGVTHEQYF,TGTGCCTGGGGGGTTACCCACGAGCAGTACTTC
-,TRBJ2-2,TRBD2,TRBV19,CASSRTSRTAGELFF,TGTGCCAGTAGCCGGACTAGCAGGACGGCCGGGGAGCTGTTTTTT
-,TRBJ2-1,-,TRBV7-2,CASSLGVERSGVEQFF,TGTGCCAGCAGCTTAGGTGTAGAAAGGTCGGGAGTTGAGCAGTTCTTC
-,TRBJ2-5,TRBD1,TRBV29-1,CSVESFGTGLQETQYF,TGCAGCGTTGAGAGTTTTGGGACAGGTCTTCAAGAGACCCAGTACTTC
-,TRBJ2-7,-,TRBV6-6,CASIDGRVYEQYF,TGTGCCAGCATCGACGGACGGGTCTACGAGCAGTACTTC
-,TRBJ1-2,-,TRBV2,CASSEGWGPYGYTF,TGTGCCAGCAGTGAAGGATGGGGTCCTTATGGCTACACCTTC
-,TRBJ2-5,-,TRBV2,CASSPGLGETQYF,TGTGCCAGCAGTCCGGGTTTGGGAGAGACCCAGTACTTC
-,TRBJ1-1,-,TRBV2,CASSEGGPTEAFF,TGTGCCAGCAGTGAAGGGGGACCCACTGAAGCTTTCTTT